These 22 T cell receptor beta chains originate from one sample sequenced in a study of blood T cell repertoires in COVID-19 (TCRdb year 2020). The library was obtained by the immunoSEQ multiplex PCR assay. Imported from immuneACCESS, the table was reduced by TCRdb to in-frame sequences with V and J called. These copies leave out some clones; in studies compared against another copy, an unresolved V gene accounts for under half, and the cause of the remainder is not known. For this sample the table gives 220,000 or so clones, of which roughly 84% were detected only once. Less than 7% of the sample is in the top ten clones. The sequencing input was PBMCs or T cells enriched from blood (not recorded which). The receptors were gathered from a woman aged 40 to 50 who had recovered from COVID-19.

The chain carries TRBV19 and TRBJ1-1; 8 bases are a match to TRBD1. Germline CDR1 LNHDA, CDR2 SQIVND (reference sequence). V trimming: 3 bases; J trimming: 0 bases; junction bases outside the gene matches: 6. The CDR3 has 16 amino acids. The CDR3 protein is CASSMSAGGLNTEAFF. The CDR3 region has the DNA TGTGCCAGTAGTATGTCGGCAGGGGGCTTGAACACTGAAGCTTTCTTT.

The chain links TRBV18 to TRBJ2-1, with a possible D match to TRBD2 (6 bases). Germline CDR1 reads KGHSH; CDR2 reads LQKENI. The CDR3 consists of 17 residues. Deletions cut 3 bases from V and 7 bases from J, with 22 bases between. The CDR3 DNA is TGTGCCAGCTCACCCGGTCTTGCCGGGAGCCCTGGGAATGAGCAGTTCTTC. Translated: CASSPGLAGSPGNEQFF.

Notes on this clone: Other nucleotide sequences from this sample produce the same CDR3. The chain employs TRBV4-3 and TRBJ1-6; maybe TRBD1 (5 bases). CDR3 length: 14 residues. V lost 3 bases to trimming and J lost 7 bases, with 10 bases between them. From germline, CDR1 is LGHNA and CDR2 YSLEER. Written as DNA, the CDR3 is TGCGCCAGCAGCCAGGGTGACAGCAATTCACCCCTCCACTTT. This gives the protein CASSQGDSNSPLHF.

V gene TRBV3-1 (or the pseudogene TRBV3-2) combines with J gene TRBJ1-1, with D possibly being TRBD1 (5 bases). Germline V gene data show CDR1 as LGHDT and CDR2 as YNNKEL (reference sequence). V was clipped by 1 base and J by 2 bases, with 11 bases between them. The CDR3 runs to 15 residues. CDR3 sequence reads: CASSQAGDLNTEAFF. CDR3 coding DNA: TGTGCCAGCAGCCAAGCGGGGGACTTAAACACTGAAGCTTTCTTT.

The rearrangement uses TRBV19 and TRBJ1-1, with D perhaps matching TRBD1 (5 bases). The CDR3 extends over 14 amino acids. Trimming left V 7 bases short and J 7 bases short, with 19 bases between. Germline-derived CDR1 and CDR2 are LNHDA and SQIVND (reference sequence). CDR3 bases: TGTGCCAGTACCCCCAGGGCTTGGAGTGTTGAAGCTTTCTTT. Translating gives CASTPRAWSVEAFF. The variable domain in full, with the rest retrieved from reference TRBV19 and TRBJ1-1, is DGGITQSPKYLFRKEGQNVTLSCEQNLNHDAMYWYRQDPGQGLRLIYYSQIVNDFQKGDIAEGYSVSREKKESFPLTVTSAQKNPTAFYLCASTPRAWSVEAFFGQGTRLTVV.

The J gene is TRBJ2-5, the V gene TRBV5-1; D is possibly TRBD2 (6 bases). CDR1 is SGHRS and CDR2 is YFSETQ in the germline V gene. The CDR3 runs 14 residues. V gave up 5 bases and J gave up 7 bases, with 18 bases separating them. CDR3 amino acids: CASRGDWGLGTQYF. Here the CDR3 DNA reads TGCGCCAGCAGGGGGGACTGGGGCCTGGGGACCCAGTACTTC.

The rearrangement uses TRBV4-1 and TRBJ2-1, with 8 nucleotides matching TRBD2. There are 15 residues in the CDR3. The germline V gene has CDR1 MGHRA and CDR2 YSYEKL. J was trimmed by 10 bases and V by 3 bases; bases with no gene match: 11. The CDR3 reads CASSQELAVRREQFF. The CDR3 region has the DNA TGCGCCAGCAGCCAGGAACTAGCGGTAAGACGAGAGCAGTTCTTC.

Details on this clone: An end of the junction does not agree with germline; a read error may underlie this. The chain joins TRBV4-1 to TRBJ2-1; tentative D call: TRBD2 (6 bases). In germline, CDR1 is MGHRA, CDR2 YSYEKL. The CDR3 consists of 15 residues. In nucleotides, the CDR3 is TGCGCCAGCAGCCAAGAGGATTCAAGGCGTGGGAGGTGGATCTTC. It specifies CASSQEDSRRGRWIF.

This rearrangement joins TRBV7-9 to TRBJ1-1; maybe TRBD1 (6 bases). Trimming removed 5 bases from V and 6 bases from J, with 13 bases in between. This CDR3 contains 13 residues. Germline loops: CDR1 SEHNR, CDR2 FQNEAQ (reference sequence). The DNA of the CDR3 is TGTGCCAGCAGCGATGACAGGACGCCTGAAGCTTTCTTT. This gives the protein CASSDDRTPEAFF.

The chain has TRBV29-1 and TRBJ2-5; a possible D gene is TRBD1 (5 bases). Trimming left V 0 bases short and J 1 base short, with 15 bases between. CDR1 SQVTM and CDR2 ANQGSEA come from the germline V gene. This CDR3 is built from 16 residues. The CDR3 region is CSVEERQTATQETQYF. The CDR3 nucleotides are TGCAGCGTTGAAGAGAGACAGACAGCAACCCAAGAGACCCAGTACTTC. The entire variable domain, with the rest obtained from reference TRBV29-1 and TRBJ2-5, is as follows: SAVISQKPSRDICQRGTSLTIQCQVDSQVTMMFWYRQQPGQSLTLIATANQGSEATYESGFVIDKFPISRPNLTFSTLTVSNMSPEDSSIYLCSVEERQTATQETQYFGPGTRLLVL.

The rearrangement links TRBV5-1 to TRBJ1-1; 10 nucleotides align to TRBD1. V dropped 4 bases and J dropped 4; count of bases not matched to a gene: 7. This CDR3 spans 15 amino acids. From germline, CDR1 is SGHRS and CDR2 YFSETQ. CDR3 nucleotides: TGCGCCAGCAGCCCTGGGACAGGGGAAACCACTGAAGCTTTCTTT. It yields the protein CASSPGTGETTEAFF.

The rearrangement uses TRBV7-9 and TRBJ1-2, with D perhaps matching TRBD1 (5 bases). CDR3 length: 13 amino acids. Per germline, CDR1 SEHNR and CDR2 FQNEAQ (reference sequence). Trimming pared 5 bases from V and 4 bases from J, leaving 11 bases between. This CDR3 is CASSAQGGYGYTF. The CDR3 DNA is TGTGCCAGCAGCGCGCAGGGTGGCTATGGCTACACCTTC.

The chain uses TRBV11-2 and TRBJ2-7, with D uncertain. V lost 1 base and J lost 1, with 14 bases in between. Germline-derived CDR1 and CDR2 are SGHAT and FQNNGV. CDR3 length equals 16 residues. CDR3 amino acids: CASSLVGSAGSYEQYF. CDR3 bases: TGTGCCAGCAGCTTAGTAGGTTCGGCAGGATCCTACGAGCAGTACTTC.

The chain links TRBV5-1 to TRBJ2-7; 9 bases fit TRBD2. J lost 6 bases, V lost 2 bases, and 3 bases had no gene match. The germline CDR1 and CDR2 sequences are SGHRS and YFSETQ. The CDR3 contains 13 residues. This CDR3 is CASSFQTSGEQYF. The CDR3 region has the DNA TGCGCCAGCAGCTTTCAGACTAGCGGCGAGCAGTACTTC. The full variable domain, its missing parts supplied by reference TRBV5-1 and TRBJ2-7, is KAGVTQTPRYLIKTRGQQVTLSCSPISGHRSVSWYQQTPGQGLQFLFEYFSETQRNKGNFPGRFSGRQFSNSRSEMNVSTLELGDSALYLCASSFQTSGEQYFGPGTRLTVT.

The chain recombines TRBV7-9 with TRBJ2-7; D perhaps matches TRBD1 (6 bases). The CDR3 has 14 residues. V was trimmed by 2 bases and J by 3 bases, leaving 11 bases between them. Germline V lookup: CDR1 SEHNR, CDR2 FQNEAQ (reference sequence). The CDR3 DNA reads as TGTGCCAGCAGCTTATACAGGGACCTCTACGAGCAGTACGTC. Translation: CASSLYRDLYEQYV.

The J gene is TRBJ2-7, the V gene TRBV19; D perhaps matches TRBD2 (5 bases). The CDR3 is 14 residues long. Germline assignment: CDR1 LNHDA and CDR2 SQIVND (reference sequence). V dropped 6 bases and J dropped 3 bases, with 15 bases sitting between them. The CDR3 DNA reads TGTGCCAGTAGGCGGGCCCCTGGGAGCTACGAGCAGTACTTC. As protein: CASRRAPGSYEQYF. The whole variable domain, filled in from reference TRBV19 and TRBJ2-7, reads DGGITQSPKYLFRKEGQNVTLSCEQNLNHDAMYWYRQDPGQGLRLIYYSQIVNDFQKGDIAEGYSVSREKKESFPLTVTSAQKNPTAFYLCASRRAPGSYEQYFGPGTRLTVT.

J is TRBJ1-2 and V is TRBV7-9; D is uncertain. The length of the CDR3 is 13 residues. V lost 3 bases and J 8 bases, leaving 13 bases between the germline ends. The germline V gene encodes CDR1 SEHNR and CDR2 FQNEAQ (reference sequence). DNA of the CDR3: TGTGCCAGCAGCTTCGCGGGTGGGTGGGGCTACACCTTC. Protein: CASSFAGGWGYTF.

The rearrangement joins TRBV28 to TRBJ2-1, with D maybe TRBD2 (6 bases). Trimming pared 0 bases from V and 0 bases from J, leaving 12 bases between. The germline gives CDR1 MDHEN, CDR2 SYDVKM. The CDR3 totals 17 residues. The CDR3 DNA is TGTGCCAGCAGTTTATGGGCCCTCGGGAGCTCCTACAATGAGCAGTTCTTC. Protein: CASSLWALGSSYNEQFF.

V is TRBV18 and J is TRBJ1-4; TRBD1 agrees at 8 bases. Trimming took 3 bases from V and 10 from J; bases not matched to a gene: 4. The CDR3 consists of 13 residues. Germline V gene sequence: CDR1 KGHSH, CDR2 LQKENI. CDR3 nucleotides: TGTGCCAGCTCACCGGACAGGGCTGGAAAACTGTTTTTT. Amino acids: CASSPDRAGKLFF.

The chain carries TRBV4-1 and TRBJ2-2, with D tentatively TRBD2 (6 bases). V was pared by 5 bases and J by 5 bases, with 12 bases between. This CDR3 spans 14 amino acids. Germline V gene lookup returns CDR1 MGHRA and CDR2 YSYEKL. The chain's CDR3 is CASSSPAGTGELFF. Written as DNA, the CDR3 is TGCGCCAGCAGCTCCCCCGCGGGGACCGGGGAGCTGTTTTTT.

The V gene is TRBV5-6, the J gene TRBJ2-1; no firm D call. CDR1 and CDR2 from the germline V gene are SGHDT and YYEEEE. This CDR3 has 16 amino acids. Trimming pared 2 bases from V and 0 bases from J, leaving 12 bases between. The CDR3 region has the DNA TGTGCCAGCAGCTTCTTGGGCTCGTCCTCCTACAATGAGCAGTTCTTC. Encoded protein: CASSFLGSSSYNEQFF.

This rearrangement joins TRBV7-3 to TRBJ2-3, with 8 bases aligning to TRBD2. The CDR3 is 15 residues long. The V and J ends lost 5 bases and 4 bases, in that order; junction bases with no gene match: 8. From germline, CDR1 is SGHTA and CDR2 FQGTGA. CDR3 in amino acids: CASSRAGVTADTQYF. CDR3 sequence (DNA): TGTGCCAGCAGCCGAGCGGGAGTGACGGCAGATACGCAGTATTTT.